The 25 T cell receptor beta chains reported below all come from one sample, sequenced in a study of T cell changes during pregnancy in multiple sclerosis. The assay was immunoSEQ multiplex PCR, and TCRdb's table has in-frame clones only and misses some. The repertoire holds about 48,000 clones, with approximately 88% as singletons. The sequenced sample was CD4+ T cells from peripheral blood mononuclear cells, obtained in the second trimester of pregnancy. The receptors were gathered from a female donor with multiple sclerosis, enrolled in a pregnancy study.

V usage is TRBV5-1 and J usage is TRBJ2-7; TRBD2 is a possible D gene (5 bases). Germline V gives CDR1 SGHRS, CDR2 YFSETQ. V gave up 5 bases and J gave up 0 bases, with 15 bases separating them. The CDR3 is 15 residues long. The DNA for the CDR3 is TGCGCCAGCAGTTTTAGCGCGCTCAACTCCTACGAGCAGTACTTC. This sequence encodes CASSFSALNSYEQYF.

The chain recombines TRBV5-1 with TRBJ2-6; D is possibly TRBD2 (6 bases). The CDR3 is 15 amino acids. Germline CDR1 SGHRS, CDR2 YFSETQ. The V gene lost 2 bases and the J gene lost 3 bases, with 9 bases spanning the gap. The CDR3 is CASSFGGFGANVLTF. The CDR3 DNA follows: TGCGCCAGCAGCTTTGGGGGGTTTGGGGCCAACGTCCTGACTTTC.

The chain uses TRBV30 and TRBJ1-3; D uncertain. The CDR3 is 13 amino acids. Germline V CDR1 and CDR2: GTSNPN, SVGIG (reference sequence). V was pared by 5 bases and J by 1 base, with 9 bases between. The CDR3 region has the DNA TGTGCCTGGGGACTTAATTCTGGAAACACCATATATTTT. This encodes CAWGLNSGNTIYF.

The gene calls are TRBV13 and TRBJ2-7; D is perhaps TRBD2 (6 bases). Deletions cut 1 base from V and 5 bases from J, with 9 bases between. The CDR3 is 13 amino acids. Germline values: CDR1 PRHDT, CDR2 FYEKMQ (reference sequence). As DNA, the CDR3 is TGTGCCAGCAGCTTAGATCCGGGGGACGAGCAGTACTTC. This sequence encodes CASSLDPGDEQYF.

This clone was seen once. This chain uses TRBV19 with TRBJ2-7; 9 nucleotides align to TRBD1. From germline, CDR1 is LNHDA and CDR2 SQIVND (reference sequence). After removal of 1 base from V and 4 bases from J, the junction contained 14 bases not matched to a gene. The CDR3 sequence is 18 residues long. The CDR3 sequence: CASSIGLGQGQKSYEQYF. The CDR3 region has the DNA TGTGCCAGTAGTATAGGCCTAGGACAGGGGCAAAAGTCGTACGAGCAGTACTTC.

In nucleotides, the CDR3 is TGCGCCAGCAGCTTGGGGCGGCGTGTTGGTCTGGATAGCAATCAGCCCCAGCATTTT. As protein: CASSLGRRVGLDSNQPQHF. The chain employs TRBV5-1 and TRBJ1-5, with D unresolved. The V and J ends lost 0 bases and 0 bases respectively, with 19 bases between them. Looked up from germline, CDR1 is SGHRS and CDR2 is YFSETQ. CDR3 size: 19 residues. Combining the CDR3 with reference TRBV5-1 and TRBJ1-5 gives the whole variable domain KAGVTQTPRYLIKTRGQQVTLSCSPISGHRSVSWYQQTPGQGLQFLFEYFSETQRNKGNFPGRFSGRQFSNSRSEMNVSTLELGDSALYLCASSLGRRVGLDSNQPQHFGDGTRLSIL.

The DNA for the CDR3 is TGTGCCATCAGTACACAGGTTGGGGAGAACACCGGGGAGCTGTTTTTT. It encodes CAISTQVGENTGELFF. V is TRBV10-3 and J is TRBJ2-2; D perhaps matches TRBD1 (5 bases). V shed 5 bases and J shed 1 base, with 14 bases lying between them. The germline V gene has CDR1 ENHRY and CDR2 SYGVKD. The CDR3 covers 16 residues.

In nucleotides, the CDR3 is TGTGCCAGCAGCGCCCATACCGTTAGCGAGCAGTACTTC. This sequence encodes CASSAHTVSEQYF. This chain uses TRBV9 with TRBJ2-7; the D is unclear. Germline CDR1 reads SGDLS; CDR2 reads YYNGEE. The ends were cut back, 3 bases at V and 6 bases at J, with 13 bases in the middle. The CDR3 contains 13 residues.

The J gene is TRBJ2-1, the V gene TRBV6-4; 14 nucleotides match TRBD2. Germline-derived CDR1 and CDR2 are MRHNA and SNTAGT. The CDR3 contains 15 residues. V shed 4 bases, J shed 7 bases, and the junction held 3 bases outside the gene matches. CDR3 in amino acids: CASSVGTSGGNEQFF. The CDR3 DNA reads as TGTGCCAGCAGTGTGGGGACTAGCGGGGGAAATGAGCAGTTCTTC.

This rearrangement joins TRBV21-1 to TRBJ1-1; TRBD1, the table's D call, was not compared with the DNA. TRBV21-1 is a pseudogene segment. This CDR3 is built from 14 residues. In nucleotides, the CDR3 is TGTGCCAGCAGCAAAAAGACACACAACACTGAAGCTTTCTTT. Amino acids: CASSKKTHNTEAFF.

In DNA, the CDR3 is TGTGCCAGCAGTTACGCCAGTACGAACACCGGGGAGCTGTTTTTT. This gives the protein CASSYASTNTGELFF. This chain joins TRBV6-5 and TRBJ2-2; D uncertain. The germline CDR1 and CDR2 sequences are MNHEY and SVGAGI. This CDR3 is built from 15 residues. With 2 bases removed from V and 0 bases from J, the gap between germline ends came to 7 bases.

The CDR3 DNA sequence: TGTGCCAGCAGGGGAGGACTAGCGATTCACAATGAGCAGTTCTTC. This gives the protein CASRGGLAIHNEQFF. This sequence joins TRBV27 and TRBJ2-1; 9 bases are shared with TRBD2. The CDR3 contains 15 residues. J was trimmed by 5 bases and V by 6 bases; bases with no gene match: 8. Per germline, CDR1 MNHEY and CDR2 SMNVEV (reference sequence).

The V and J genes are TRBV18 and TRBJ2-7, with 9 bases aligning to TRBD1. Germline CDR1 KGHSH, CDR2 LQKENI. V gave up 4 bases and J gave up 5 bases; unmatched junction bases: 12. This CDR3 has 16 amino acids. CDR3 amino acids: CASSQSGTGMRNEQYF. The CDR3 DNA sequence: TGTGCCAGCTCACAGTCCGGGACAGGGATGAGGAACGAGCAGTACTTC.

J is TRBJ2-1 and V is TRBV2; TRBD2 agrees at 9 bases. Germline lookup yields CDR1 SNHLY and CDR2 FYNNEI. The V and J ends lost 8 bases and 3 bases, in that order; junction bases with no gene match: 5. The length of the CDR3 is 14 residues. In DNA form, the CDR3 reads TGTGCCAGCCGTAGCGGGGGTTTCTACAATGAGCAGTTCTTC. Its translation: CASRSGGFYNEQFF. Using reference TRBV2 and TRBJ2-1 for the parts outside the CDR3, the full variable domain is EPEVTQTPSHQVTQMGQEVILRCVPISNHLYFYWYRQILGQKVEFLVSFYNNEISEKSEIFDDQFSVERPDGSNFTLKIRSTKLEDSAMYFCASRSGGFYNEQFFGPGTRLTVL.

A single count supports this clone. This sequence joins TRBV18 and TRBJ2-7; D gene ambiguous. The ends were cut back, 2 bases at V and 2 bases at J, with 13 bases in the middle. CDR1 KGHSH and CDR2 LQKENI come from the germline V gene. CDR3 size: 15 residues. The CDR3 bases are TGTGCCAGCTCACCAGGGTCGGGTGGCCCCTACGAGCAGTACTTC. Protein product: CASSPGSGGPYEQYF.

This chain joins TRBV4-2 and TRBJ2-2; possible D gene TRBD2, 6 bases. Per germline, CDR1 LGHNA and CDR2 YNFKEQ. The CDR3 has 17 amino acids. V lost 1 base to trimming and J lost 6 bases, with 18 bases between them. The CDR3 loop reads CASSQARGGTGSGELFF. CDR3 sequence (DNA): TGTGCCAGCAGCCAAGCCCGGGGAGGCACTGGCTCCGGGGAGCTGTTTTTT.

The CDR3 here is CASRTGGADEKLFF. The CDR3 bases are TGTGCCAGCAGAACAGGGGGCGCGGATGAAAAACTGTTTTTT. The rearrangement uses TRBV6-1 and TRBJ1-4; 9 bases align to TRBD1. V dropped 6 bases and J dropped 6; count of bases not matched to a gene: 5. The germline CDR1 and CDR2 sequences are MNHNS and SASEGT. The CDR3 extends over 14 amino acids.

The chain uses TRBV7-2 and TRBJ1-5, with D possibly being TRBD1 (6 bases). This CDR3 region has 12 residues. Germline V CDR1 and CDR2: SGHTA, FQGNSA. V dropped 3 bases and J dropped 7 bases, with 7 bases sitting between them. CDR3 residues: CASSFRGQPQHF. Written as DNA, the CDR3 is TGTGCCAGCAGCTTTAGGGGGCAGCCCCAGCATTTT.

The CDR3 region has the DNA TGTGCCAGCAGCTCTGGACAGCTCTACGAGCAGTACTTC. Translating it yields CASSSGQLYEQYF. The chain carries TRBV6-5 and TRBJ2-7, with a weak D call TRBD1 (6 bases). From germline, CDR1 is MNHEY and CDR2 SVGAGI. The V end was cut by 6 bases, the J end by 3 bases, with 12 bases between. CDR3 length: 13 amino acids.

The chain links TRBV28 to TRBJ1-5; D remains ambiguous. Germline V gene sequence: CDR1 MDHEN, CDR2 SYDVKM. The CDR3 is 15 residues long. V was cut by 3 bases and J by 2 bases, with 11 bases left in between. The CDR3 sequence: CASSFTGSGNQPQHF. CDR3 DNA: TGTGCCAGCAGTTTTACGGGGTCGGGCAATCAGCCCCAGCATTTT.

This chain links TRBV7-3 with TRBJ2-7; the match to TRBD1 covers 9 bases. Germline V gives CDR1 SGHTA, CDR2 FQGTGA. J lost 6 bases, V lost 5 bases, and 11 bases had no gene match. The CDR3 consists of 15 residues. Here the CDR3 reads CASSPGPGQGPEQYF. Here the CDR3 DNA reads TGTGCCAGCAGCCCGGGTCCGGGACAGGGTCCCGAGCAGTACTTC.

The genes are TRBV4-3 and TRBJ2-1; perhaps TRBD2 as D (6 bases). Trimming removed 4 bases at V and 1 base at J, with 20 bases between. Germline-derived CDR1 and CDR2 are LGHNA and YSLEER. This CDR3 has 18 amino acids. CDR3 region: CASSRKIVAGLSYNEQFF. In DNA form, the CDR3 reads TGCGCCAGCAGCCGAAAGATCGTGGCGGGGCTTTCCTACAATGAGCAGTTCTTC.

V gene TRBV2 combines with J gene TRBJ2-7; no firm D call. V shed 7 bases and J shed 4 bases, with 8 bases lying between them. CDR3 length: 11 residues. Germline-derived CDR1 and CDR2 are SNHLY and FYNNEI. The CDR3 reads CASKPLYEQYF. For the CDR3, the DNA is TGTGCCAGCAAACCACTTTACGAGCAGTACTTC.

V gene TRBV4-3 combines with J gene TRBJ2-1, with 9 nucleotides matching TRBD2. Per germline, CDR1 LGHNA and CDR2 YSLEER. The CDR3 consists of 13 residues. V dropped 0 bases and J dropped 12; count of bases not matched to a gene: 3. The chain's CDR3 is CASSQETSGGQFF. In DNA form, the CDR3 reads TGCGCCAGCAGCCAAGAGACTAGCGGCGGGCAGTTCTTC.

The chain joins TRBV27 to TRBJ2-7; 10 nucleotides match TRBD2. V shed 8 bases and J 10 bases; nucleotides not matched to a gene: 20. The CDR3 length is 16 residues. Germline lookup yields CDR1 MNHEY and CDR2 SMNVEV (reference sequence). CDR3 amino acids: CASLPTDGRLAGRQYF. In DNA, the CDR3 is TGTGCCAGCCTACCCACTGACGGTAGACTAGCGGGTCGTCAGTACTTC.